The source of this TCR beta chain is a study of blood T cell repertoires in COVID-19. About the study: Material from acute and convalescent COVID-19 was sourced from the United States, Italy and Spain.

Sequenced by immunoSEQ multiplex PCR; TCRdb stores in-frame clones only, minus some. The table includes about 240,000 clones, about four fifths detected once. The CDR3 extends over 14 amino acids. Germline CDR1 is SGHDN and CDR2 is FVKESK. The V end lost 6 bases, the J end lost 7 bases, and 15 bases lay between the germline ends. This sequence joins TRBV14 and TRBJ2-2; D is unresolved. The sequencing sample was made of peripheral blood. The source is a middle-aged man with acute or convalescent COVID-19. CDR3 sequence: CASSIRVFGGELFF. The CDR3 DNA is TGTGCCAGCAGTATACGGGTTTTCGGCGGGGAGCTGTTTTTT.